A selection of T cell receptor beta chains follows, all from one sample in a study of Graves' ophthalmopathy and Graves' hyperthyroidism. One entry per CDR3 protein results from TCRdb running MiXCR on the multiplex PCR reads. The table lists 650,000 to 800,000 distinct CDR3 sequences, about two fifths of them singletons. Sequencing was done on a sample of peripheral blood. These receptors were collected from an adult man with Graves' ophthalmopathy. The CDR3 runs from the conserved cysteine through the conserved F or W. D genes are given only for firm matches. Some rows have no size entry. The others give once, few or many, or a class for an expanded clone.

V gene: TRBV30
J gene: TRBJ1-2
clone size: .
D gene: .
CDR3 protein: CAWTDGVNYGYTF
CDR3 DNA: TGTGCCTGGACGGACGGGGTTAACTATGGCTACACCTTC

V gene: TRBV25-1
J gene: TRBJ2-1
clone size: .
D gene: .
CDR3 protein: CASSARRSYNEQFF
CDR3 DNA: TGTGCCAGCAGTGCTAGAAGGTCCTACAATGAGCAGTTCTTC

V gene: TRBV7-2
J gene: TRBJ2-7
clone size: many
D gene: .
CDR3 protein: CASSSERDRPWEQYF
CDR3 DNA: TGTGCCAGCAGCTCAGAGCGGGACAGACCTTGGGAGCAGTACTTC

V gene: TRBV29-1
J gene: TRBJ2-5
clone size: few
D gene: .
CDR3 protein: CSVGQQETQYF
CDR3 DNA: TGCAGCGTCGGACAGCAAGAGACCCAGTACTTC

V gene: TRBV7-8
J gene: TRBJ1-5
clone size: .
D gene: TRBD1
CDR3 protein: CASSFWGTGQPQHF
CDR3 DNA: TGTGCCAGCAGCTTTTGGGGGACAGGTCAGCCCCAGCATTTT

V gene: TRBV15
J gene: TRBJ2-7
clone size: many
D gene: TRBD1
CDR3 protein: CATSGTRQGFGEQYF
CDR3 DNA: TGTGCCACCAGCGGTACCCGACAGGGTTTTGGCGAGCAGTACTTC

V gene: TRBV12-3/TRBV12-4
J gene: TRBJ1-1
clone size: few
D gene: TRBD1
CDR3 protein: CASRLRQGMNTEAFF
CDR3 DNA: TGTGCCAGCAGACTCCGACAGGGGATGAACACTGAAGCTTTCTTT

V gene: TRBV11-2
J gene: TRBJ2-5
clone size: .
D gene: .
CDR3 protein: CASSLFTGEETQYF
CDR3 DNA: TGTGCCAGCAGCTTATTCACAGGCGAAGAGACCCAGTACTTC

V gene: TRBV10-3
J gene: TRBJ1-2
clone size: .
D gene: TRBD1
CDR3 protein: CAISATGGGDGYTF
CDR3 DNA: TGTGCCATCAGTGCGACAGGGGGCGGGGATGGCTACACCTTC

V gene: TRBV7-9
J gene: TRBJ1-3
clone size: .
D gene: .
CDR3 protein: CASSSSGTPSGNTIYF
CDR3 DNA: TGTGCCAGCAGCTCTAGCGGGACACCATCTGGAAACACCATATATTTT

V gene: TRBV7-9
J gene: TRBJ2-7
clone size: many
D gene: TRBD1
CDR3 protein: CASSLELGQGIYEQYF
CDR3 DNA: TGTGCCAGCAGCTTAGAGCTAGGACAGGGAATTTACGAGCAGTACTTC

V gene: TRBV12-3/TRBV12-4
J gene: TRBJ2-5
clone size: many
D gene: .
CDR3 protein: CASSPTGSEETQYF
CDR3 DNA: TGTGCCAGCAGTCCTACCGGGAGTGAAGAGACCCAGTACTTC

V gene: TRBV14
J gene: TRBJ1-1
clone size: many
D gene: TRBD1
CDR3 protein: CASSHFDRGNTEAFF
CDR3 DNA: TGTGCCAGCAGCCATTTCGACAGGGGGAACACTGAAGCTTTCTTT

V gene: TRBV29-1
J gene: TRBJ1-2
clone size: .
D gene: TRBD1
CDR3 protein: CSASGTGGDGYTF
CDR3 DNA: TGCAGCGCATCCGGGACAGGGGGGGATGGCTACACCTTC

V gene: TRBV3-1
J gene: TRBJ2-7
clone size: few
D gene: TRBD1
CDR3 protein: CASSQPPPGQGLYEQYF
CDR3 DNA: TGTGCCAGCAGCCAACCACCGCCGGGACAGGGTTTATACGAGCAGTACTTC

V gene: TRBV25-1
J gene: TRBJ1-2
clone size: .
D gene: .
CDR3 protein: CASSDRQGLAYGYTF
CDR3 DNA: TGTGCCAGCAGTGATAGGCAGGGGCTCGCCTATGGCTACACCTTC

V gene: TRBV2
J gene: TRBJ1-6
clone size: .
D gene: TRBD1
CDR3 protein: CASSAGTGDNSPLHF
CDR3 DNA: TGTGCCAGCAGTGCCGGGACAGGGGACAATTCACCCCTCCACTTT

V gene: TRBV19
J gene: TRBJ1-5
clone size: many
D gene: TRBD1
CDR3 protein: CASSLRDSLNQPQHF
CDR3 DNA: TGTGCCAGTAGTCTCCGGGACAGCCTCAATCAGCCCCAGCATTTT

V gene: TRBV7-2
J gene: TRBJ2-7
clone size: .
D gene: .
CDR3 protein: CASSARALSSYEQYF
CDR3 DNA: TGTGCCAGCAGTGCTAGAGCCTTGTCCTCCTACGAGCAGTACTTC

V gene: TRBV7-9
J gene: TRBJ1-2
clone size: many
D gene: .
CDR3 protein: CASSPERRNYGYTF
CDR3 DNA: TGTGCCAGCAGCCCAGAGCGGAGGAACTATGGCTACACCTTC

V gene: TRBV20-1
J gene: TRBJ2-2
clone size: .
D gene: TRBD1
CDR3 protein: CSEPTGGAIVGELFF
CDR3 DNA: TGCAGCGAACCGACAGGGGGCGCGATAGTCGGGGAGCTGTTTTTT

V gene: TRBV9
J gene: TRBJ1-1
clone size: .
D gene: .
CDR3 protein: CANSVVGDNTEAFF
CDR3 DNA: TGTGCCAACAGCGTAGTCGGAGATAACACTGAAGCTTTCTTT

V gene: TRBV5-4
J gene: TRBJ2-5
clone size: few
D gene: .
CDR3 protein: CASSLAFSKGQETQYF
CDR3 DNA: TGTGCCAGCAGCTTGGCCTTTAGCAAGGGACAAGAGACCCAGTACTTC

V gene: TRBV10-3
J gene: TRBJ2-7
clone size: .
D gene: .
CDR3 protein: CAISGSDSGTYEQYF
CDR3 DNA: TGTGCCATCAGTGGATCGGACAGCGGAACCTACGAGCAGTACTTC

V gene: TRBV11-3
J gene: TRBJ2-5
clone size: many
D gene: .
CDR3 protein: CASSPALGAEETQYF
CDR3 DNA: TGTGCCAGCAGCCCCGCTCTGGGGGCGGAAGAGACCCAGTACTTC

V gene: TRBV7-9
J gene: TRBJ2-2
clone size: many
D gene: .
CDR3 protein: CASSLAGTNRNTGELFF
CDR3 DNA: TGTGCCAGCAGCTTAGCAGGGACAAACAGAAACACCGGGGAGCTGTTTTTT

V gene: TRBV2
J gene: TRBJ1-5
clone size: many
D gene: TRBD1
CDR3 protein: CASNPSGTGWNQPQHF
CDR3 DNA: TGTGCCAGCAACCCTTCCGGGACAGGGTGGAATCAGCCCCAGCATTTT

V gene: TRBV2
J gene: TRBJ1-6
clone size: many
D gene: TRBD1
CDR3 protein: CASSWDSLSSYNSPLHF
CDR3 DNA: TGTGCCAGCTCCTGGGACAGCCTGAGCTCCTATAATTCACCCCTCCACTTT

V gene: TRBV19
J gene: TRBJ1-1
clone size: .
D gene: .
CDR3 protein: CASSIDLGAGGSNTEAFF
CDR3 DNA: TGTGCCAGTAGTATAGATTTAGGAGCAGGAGGCTCGAACACTGAAGCTTTCTTT

V gene: TRBV7-9
J gene: TRBJ1-1
clone size: few
D gene: .
CDR3 protein: CASSQAGVGTEAFF
CDR3 DNA: TGTGCCAGCAGCCAAGCAGGGGTGGGCACTGAAGCTTTCTTT

V gene: TRBV10-3
J gene: TRBJ1-2
clone size: many
D gene: .
CDR3 protein: CAISESRGSGYTF
CDR3 DNA: TGTGCCATCAGTGAGTCAAGGGGTTCTGGCTACACCTTC

V gene: TRBV10-2
J gene: TRBJ1-6
clone size: once
D gene: .
CDR3 protein: CASMVLGVSPLHF
CDR3 DNA: TGCGCCAGCATGGTGTTGGGGGTTTCACCCCTCCACTTT

V gene: TRBV14
J gene: TRBJ2-5
clone size: many
D gene: TRBD2
CDR3 protein: CASSPRSRTSGGDIQETQYF
CDR3 DNA: TGTGCCAGCAGCCCCAGATCCAGGACTAGCGGGGGGGACATCCAAGAGACCCAGTACTTC

V gene: TRBV15
J gene: TRBJ1-1
clone size: .
D gene: .
CDR3 protein: CATSRTEWNTEAFF
CDR3 DNA: TGTGCCACCAGCAGGACGGAATGGAACACTGAAGCTTTCTTT

V gene: TRBV11-2
J gene: TRBJ1-6
clone size: .
D gene: .
CDR3 protein: CASHRGRSLHF
CDR3 DNA: TGTGCCAGCCACCGAGGACGATCCCTCCACTTT

V gene: TRBV2
J gene: TRBJ1-1
clone size: many
D gene: .
CDR3 protein: CATKTDMNTEAFF
CDR3 DNA: TGTGCCACTAAGACAGACATGAACACTGAAGCTTTCTTT

V gene: TRBV10-3
J gene: TRBJ1-2
clone size: many
D gene: TRBD1
CDR3 protein: CASSYSGTGGYGYTF
CDR3 DNA: TGTGCCAGCAGTTATTCCGGGACAGGGGGCTATGGCTACACCTTC

V gene: TRBV10-3
J gene: TRBJ2-7
clone size: .
D gene: .
CDR3 protein: CAISIDRFHEQYF
CDR3 DNA: TGTGCCATCAGCATTGACAGGTTCCACGAGCAGTACTTC

V gene: TRBV7-2
J gene: TRBJ1-3
clone size: .
D gene: TRBD1
CDR3 protein: CVSSTTGVDTIYF
CDR3 DNA: TGTGTCAGCAGCACAACAGGGGTGGACACCATATATTTT

V gene: TRBV29-1
J gene: TRBJ1-4
clone size: many
D gene: .
CDR3 protein: CSVGSALGEKLFF
CDR3 DNA: TGCAGCGTTGGGTCGGCACTGGGTGAAAAACTGTTTTTT

V gene: TRBV2
J gene: TRBJ2-2
clone size: many
D gene: .
CDR3 protein: CASSDPPGSSGELFF
CDR3 DNA: TGTGCCAGCAGTGATCCCCCTGGCAGTAGCGGGGAGCTGTTTTTT

V gene: TRBV6-5
J gene: TRBJ1-2
clone size: few
D gene: TRBD1
CDR3 protein: CASSYSGGTDYGYTF
CDR3 DNA: TGTGCCAGCAGTTACTCCGGCGGGACAGACTATGGCTACACCTTC

V gene: TRBV10-3
J gene: TRBJ2-7
clone size: .
D gene: .
CDR3 protein: CASSADKHEQYF
CDR3 DNA: TGTGCCAGCAGTGCCGACAAGCACGAGCAGTACTTC

V gene: TRBV5-1
J gene: TRBJ2-3
clone size: few
D gene: TRBD1
CDR3 protein: CASSLMTGSTDTQYF
CDR3 DNA: TGCGCCAGCAGCTTGATGACAGGGAGCACAGATACGCAGTATTTT

V gene: TRBV13
J gene: TRBJ2-5
clone size: .
D gene: TRBD2
CDR3 protein: CASRTLAGAETQYF
CDR3 DNA: TGTGCCAGCAGGACTCTAGCGGGAGCAGAGACCCAGTACTTC

V gene: TRBV19
J gene: TRBJ2-5
clone size: many
D gene: TRBD2
CDR3 protein: CASGLGGETQYF
CDR3 DNA: TGTGCCAGTGGACTAGGTGGGGAGACCCAGTACTTC

V gene: TRBV19
J gene: TRBJ1-1
clone size: many
D gene: .
CDR3 protein: CASSKQEHTEAFF
CDR3 DNA: TGTGCCAGTAGTAAACAGGAGCACACTGAAGCTTTCTTT

V gene: TRBV10-3
J gene: TRBJ1-6
clone size: .
D gene: .
CDR3 protein: CASRGFSPNNSPLHF
CDR3 DNA: TGTGCCAGCCGGGGGTTCAGTCCAAATAATTCACCCCTCCACTTT

V gene: TRBV9
J gene: TRBJ2-2
clone size: few
D gene: TRBD1
CDR3 protein: CASSPWTGTDTGELFF
CDR3 DNA: TGTGCCAGCAGCCCTTGGACAGGGACGGACACCGGGGAGCTGTTTTTT